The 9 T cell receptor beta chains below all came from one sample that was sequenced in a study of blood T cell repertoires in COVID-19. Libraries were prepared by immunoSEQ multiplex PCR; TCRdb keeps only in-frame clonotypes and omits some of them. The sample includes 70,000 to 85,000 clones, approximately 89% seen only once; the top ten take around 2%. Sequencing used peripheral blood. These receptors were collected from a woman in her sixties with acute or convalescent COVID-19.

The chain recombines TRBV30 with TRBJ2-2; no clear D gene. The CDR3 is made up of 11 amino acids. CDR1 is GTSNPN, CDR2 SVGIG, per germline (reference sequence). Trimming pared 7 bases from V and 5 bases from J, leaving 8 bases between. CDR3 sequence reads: CASQSTGELFF. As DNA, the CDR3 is TGTGCCTCACAGTCAACCGGGGAGCTGTTTTTT.

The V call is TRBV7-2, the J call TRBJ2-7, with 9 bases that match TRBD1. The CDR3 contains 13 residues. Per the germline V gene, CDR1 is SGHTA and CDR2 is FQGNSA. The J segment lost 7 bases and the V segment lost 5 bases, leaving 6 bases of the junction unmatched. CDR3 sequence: CASSPGTGREQYF. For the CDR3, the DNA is TGTGCCAGCAGCCCTGGGACAGGGAGGGAGCAGTACTTC.

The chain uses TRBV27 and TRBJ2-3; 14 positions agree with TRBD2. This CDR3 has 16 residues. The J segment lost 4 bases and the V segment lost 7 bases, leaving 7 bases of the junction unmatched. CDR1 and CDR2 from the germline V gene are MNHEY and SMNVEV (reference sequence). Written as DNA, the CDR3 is TGTGCCAGCACCATAACGGGACTAGCGGGAGCAGATACGCAGTATTTT. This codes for CASTITGLAGADTQYF.

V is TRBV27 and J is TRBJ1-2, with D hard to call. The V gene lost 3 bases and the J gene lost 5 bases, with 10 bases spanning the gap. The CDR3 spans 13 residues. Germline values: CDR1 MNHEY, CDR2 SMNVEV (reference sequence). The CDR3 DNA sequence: TGTGCCAGCAGTTTTGGCGGGCTGTATGGCTACACCTTC. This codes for CASSFGGLYGYTF.

CDR3 bases: TGCAGCGTAAGTCAGCAGGGACTGGTGATGGTTCAGTACTTC. Encoded protein: CSVSQQGLVMVQYF. V usage is TRBV29-1 and J usage is TRBJ2-4, with a tentative D call TRBD2 (6 bases). CDR1 and CDR2 from the germline V gene are SQVTM and ANQGSEA. The CDR3 consists of 14 residues. V was shortened by 6 bases and J by 11 bases, with 23 bases between the two germline ends.

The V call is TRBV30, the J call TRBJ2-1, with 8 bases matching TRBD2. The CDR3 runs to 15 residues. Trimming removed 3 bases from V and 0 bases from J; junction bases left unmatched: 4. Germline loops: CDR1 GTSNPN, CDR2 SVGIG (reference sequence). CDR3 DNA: TGTGCCTGGAGATTAGGACTAGCCTCCTACAATGAGCAGTTCTTC. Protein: CAWRLGLASYNEQFF.

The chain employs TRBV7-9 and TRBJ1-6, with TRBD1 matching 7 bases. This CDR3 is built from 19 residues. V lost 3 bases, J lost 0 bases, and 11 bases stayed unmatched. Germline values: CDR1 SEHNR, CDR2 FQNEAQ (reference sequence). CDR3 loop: CASSFTGAGKGSYNSPLHF. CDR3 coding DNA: TGTGCCAGCAGCTTTACAGGGGCCGGCAAGGGCTCCTATAATTCACCCCTCCACTTT.

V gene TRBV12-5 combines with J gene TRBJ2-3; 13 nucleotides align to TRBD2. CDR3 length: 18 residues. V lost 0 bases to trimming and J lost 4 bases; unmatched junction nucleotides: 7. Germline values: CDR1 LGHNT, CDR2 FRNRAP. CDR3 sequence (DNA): TGTGCTAGTGGTTTGGTACAGACTAGCGGGAGGAACCCAGATACGCAGTATTTT. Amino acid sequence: CASGLVQTSGRNPDTQYF. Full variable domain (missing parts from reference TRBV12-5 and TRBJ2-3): DARVTQTPRHKVTEMGQEVTMRCQPILGHNTVFWYRQTMMQGLELLAYFRNRAPLDDSGMPKDRFSAEMPDATLATLKIQPSEPRDSAVYFCASGLVQTSGRNPDTQYFGPGTRLTVL.

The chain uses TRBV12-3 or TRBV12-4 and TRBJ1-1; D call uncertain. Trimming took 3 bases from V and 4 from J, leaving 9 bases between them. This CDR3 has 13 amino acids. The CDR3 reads CASSLEGRTEAFF. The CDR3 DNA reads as TGTGCCAGCAGTTTGGAGGGCCGCACTGAAGCTTTCTTT.